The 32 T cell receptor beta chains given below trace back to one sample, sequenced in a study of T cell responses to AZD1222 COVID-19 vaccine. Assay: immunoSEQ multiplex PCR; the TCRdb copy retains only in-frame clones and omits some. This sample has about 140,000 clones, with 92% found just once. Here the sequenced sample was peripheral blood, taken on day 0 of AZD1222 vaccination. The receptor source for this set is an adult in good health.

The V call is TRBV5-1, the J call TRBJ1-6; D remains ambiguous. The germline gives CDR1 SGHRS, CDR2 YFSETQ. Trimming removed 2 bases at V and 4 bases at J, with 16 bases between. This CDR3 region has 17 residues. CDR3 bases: TGCGCCAGCAGCTTCGGGAGTGGTACGGATTATAATTCACCCCTCCACTTT. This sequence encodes CASSFGSGTDYNSPLHF.

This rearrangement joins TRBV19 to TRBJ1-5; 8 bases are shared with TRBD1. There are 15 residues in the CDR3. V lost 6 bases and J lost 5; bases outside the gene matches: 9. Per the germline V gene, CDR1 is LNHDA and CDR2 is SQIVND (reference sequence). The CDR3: CASRYRGNADQPQHF. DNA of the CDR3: TGTGCCAGTAGGTACAGGGGGAATGCGGATCAGCCCCAGCATTTT.

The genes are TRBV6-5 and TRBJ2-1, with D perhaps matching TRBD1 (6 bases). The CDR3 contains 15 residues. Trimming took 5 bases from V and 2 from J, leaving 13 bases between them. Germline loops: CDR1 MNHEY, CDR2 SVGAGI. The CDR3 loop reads CASSPSGDAYNEQFF. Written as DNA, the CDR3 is TGTGCCAGCAGTCCCTCAGGGGACGCCTACAATGAGCAGTTCTTC.

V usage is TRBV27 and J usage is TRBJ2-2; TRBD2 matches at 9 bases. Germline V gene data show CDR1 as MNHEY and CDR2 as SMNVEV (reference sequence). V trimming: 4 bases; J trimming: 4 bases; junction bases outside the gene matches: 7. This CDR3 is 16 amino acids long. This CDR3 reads CASSSLRAGGTGELFF. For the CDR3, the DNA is TGTGCCAGCAGTTCCCTTCGAGCGGGAGGCACCGGGGAGCTGTTTTTT.

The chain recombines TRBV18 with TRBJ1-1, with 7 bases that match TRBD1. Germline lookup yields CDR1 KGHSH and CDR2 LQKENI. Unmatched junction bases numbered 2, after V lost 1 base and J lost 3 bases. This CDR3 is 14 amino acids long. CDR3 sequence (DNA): TGTGCCAGCTCACCACAGGGGGCGGACACTGAAGCTTTCTTT. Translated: CASSPQGADTEAFF.

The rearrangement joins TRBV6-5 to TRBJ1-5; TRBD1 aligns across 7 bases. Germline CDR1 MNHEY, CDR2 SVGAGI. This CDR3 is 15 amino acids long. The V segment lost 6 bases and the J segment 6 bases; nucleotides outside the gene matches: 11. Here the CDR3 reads CASRVATGQSQPQHF. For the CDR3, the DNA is TGTGCCAGCAGGGTGGCGACAGGGCAGAGTCAGCCCCAGCATTTT.

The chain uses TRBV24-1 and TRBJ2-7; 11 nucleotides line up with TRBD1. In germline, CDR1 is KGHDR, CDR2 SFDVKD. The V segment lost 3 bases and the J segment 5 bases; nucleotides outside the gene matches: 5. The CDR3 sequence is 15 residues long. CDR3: CATSDPGTGGDEQYF. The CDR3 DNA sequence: TGTGCCACCAGTGATCCCGGGACAGGGGGGGACGAGCAGTACTTC.

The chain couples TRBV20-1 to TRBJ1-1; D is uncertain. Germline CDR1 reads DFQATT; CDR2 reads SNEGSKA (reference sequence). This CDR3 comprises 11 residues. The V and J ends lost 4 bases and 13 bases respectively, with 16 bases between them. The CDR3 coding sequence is TGCAGTGCTATCCTCGATCCTTTACATTTCTTT. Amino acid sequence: CSAILDPLHFF.

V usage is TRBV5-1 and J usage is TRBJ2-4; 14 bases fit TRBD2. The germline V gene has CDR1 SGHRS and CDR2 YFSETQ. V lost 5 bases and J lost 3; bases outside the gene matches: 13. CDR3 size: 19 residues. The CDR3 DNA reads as TGCGCCAGCAGTCCCAATCCGGGACTAGCGGGAGAGGACAAAAACATTCAGTACTTC. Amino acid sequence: CASSPNPGLAGEDKNIQYF.

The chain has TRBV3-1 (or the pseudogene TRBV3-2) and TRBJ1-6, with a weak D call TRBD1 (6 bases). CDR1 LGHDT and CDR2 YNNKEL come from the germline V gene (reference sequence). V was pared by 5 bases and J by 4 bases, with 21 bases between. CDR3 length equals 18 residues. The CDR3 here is CASSFSTHRRGYNSPLHF. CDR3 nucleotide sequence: TGTGCCAGCAGCTTCTCTACTCACCGCAGGGGATATAATTCACCCCTCCACTTT.

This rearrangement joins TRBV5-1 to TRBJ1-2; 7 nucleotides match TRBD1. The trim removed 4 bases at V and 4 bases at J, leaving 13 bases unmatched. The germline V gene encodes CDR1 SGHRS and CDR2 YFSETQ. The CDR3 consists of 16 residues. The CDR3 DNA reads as TGCGCCAGCAGCGGATCGGACAGGACCGCCTTCTATGGCTACACCTTC. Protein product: CASSGSDRTAFYGYTF.

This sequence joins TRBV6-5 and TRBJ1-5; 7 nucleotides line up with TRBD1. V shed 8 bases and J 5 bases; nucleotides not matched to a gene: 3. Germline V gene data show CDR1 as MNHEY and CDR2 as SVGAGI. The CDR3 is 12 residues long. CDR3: CASRTGDQPQHF. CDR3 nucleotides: TGTGCCAGCCGTACAGGGGATCAGCCCCAGCATTTT.

The CDR3 spells CASSHQGYYGYTF. DNA of the CDR3: TGTGCCAGTAGTCACCAGGGCTACTATGGCTACACCTTC. V usage is TRBV19 and J usage is TRBJ1-2; the D gene is possibly TRBD1 (5 bases). The CDR3 totals 13 residues. Between the trimmed V and J ends, which lost 5 bases and 3 bases, there was a span of 10 bases. Germline lookup yields CDR1 LNHDA and CDR2 SQIVND (reference sequence).

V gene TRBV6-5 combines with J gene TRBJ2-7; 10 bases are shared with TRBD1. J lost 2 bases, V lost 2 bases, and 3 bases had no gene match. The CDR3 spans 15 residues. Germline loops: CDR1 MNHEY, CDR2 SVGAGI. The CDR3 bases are TGTGCCAGCAGTTACGAAGGGACAGGGGCCTACGAGCAGTACTTC. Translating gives CASSYEGTGAYEQYF.

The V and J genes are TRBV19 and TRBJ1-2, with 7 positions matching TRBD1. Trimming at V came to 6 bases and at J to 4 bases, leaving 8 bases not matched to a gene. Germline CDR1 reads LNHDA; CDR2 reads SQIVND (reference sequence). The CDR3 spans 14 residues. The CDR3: CASSSGQRSYGYTF. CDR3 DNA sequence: TGTGCCAGTAGCTCGGGACAGCGTTCCTATGGCTACACCTTC.

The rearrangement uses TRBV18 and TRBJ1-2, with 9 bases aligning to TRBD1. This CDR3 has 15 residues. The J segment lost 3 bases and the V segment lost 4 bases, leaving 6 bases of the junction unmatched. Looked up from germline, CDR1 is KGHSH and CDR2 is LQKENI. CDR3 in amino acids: CASSLRTGEDYGYTF. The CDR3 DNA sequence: TGTGCCAGCTCACTGAGGACAGGGGAGGACTATGGCTACACCTTC. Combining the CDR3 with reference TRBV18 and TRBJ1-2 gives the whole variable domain NAGVMQNPRHLVRRRGQEARLRCSPMKGHSHVYWYRQLPEEGLKFMVYLQKENIIDESGMPKERFSAEFPKEGPSILRIQQVVRGDSAAYFCASSLRTGEDYGYTFGSGTRLTVV.

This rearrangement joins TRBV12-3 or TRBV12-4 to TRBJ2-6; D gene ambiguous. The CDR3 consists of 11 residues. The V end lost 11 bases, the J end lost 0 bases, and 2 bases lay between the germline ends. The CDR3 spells CAHSGANVLTF. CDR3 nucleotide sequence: TGTGCCCACTCTGGGGCCAACGTCCTGACTTTC.

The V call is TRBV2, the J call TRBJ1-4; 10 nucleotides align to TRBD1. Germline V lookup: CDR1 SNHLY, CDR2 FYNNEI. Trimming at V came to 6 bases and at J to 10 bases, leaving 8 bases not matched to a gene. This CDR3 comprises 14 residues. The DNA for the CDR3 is TGTGCCAGCAGAGCCGGGACAGGGGACGGAAAACTGTTTTTT. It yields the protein CASRAGTGDGKLFF.

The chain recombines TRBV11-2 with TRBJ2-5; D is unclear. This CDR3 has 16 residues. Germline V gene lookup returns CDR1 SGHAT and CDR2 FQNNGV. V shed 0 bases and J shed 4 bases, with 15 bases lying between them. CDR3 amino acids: CASSLDLGPSGETQYF. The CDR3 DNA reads TGTGCCAGCAGCTTAGATCTAGGCCCTTCGGGAGAGACCCAGTACTTC.

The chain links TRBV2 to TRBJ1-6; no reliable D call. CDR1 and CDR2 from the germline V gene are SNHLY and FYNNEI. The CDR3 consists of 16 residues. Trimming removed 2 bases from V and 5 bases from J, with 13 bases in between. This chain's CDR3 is CASSEYPWRDNSPLHF. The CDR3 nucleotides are TGTGCCAGCAGTGAATATCCGTGGCGGGATAATTCACCCCTCCACTTT.

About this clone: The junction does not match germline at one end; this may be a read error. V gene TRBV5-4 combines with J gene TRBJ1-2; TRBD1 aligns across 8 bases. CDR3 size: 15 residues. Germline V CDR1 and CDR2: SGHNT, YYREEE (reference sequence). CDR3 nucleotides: TGTGCCAGCACCTTGTCAGGGGGCGCAGGCTATGGCTACACCTTC. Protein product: CASTLSGGAGYGYTF.

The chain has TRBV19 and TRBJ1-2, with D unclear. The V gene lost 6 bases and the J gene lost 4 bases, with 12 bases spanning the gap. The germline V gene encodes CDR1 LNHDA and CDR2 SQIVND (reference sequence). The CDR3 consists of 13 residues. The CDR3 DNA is TGTGCCAGTAGGCTTTCGAGACTCTATGGCTACACCTTC. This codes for CASRLSRLYGYTF. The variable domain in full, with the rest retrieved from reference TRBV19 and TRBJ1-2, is DGGITQSPKYLFRKEGQNVTLSCEQNLNHDAMYWYRQDPGQGLRLIYYSQIVNDFQKGDIAEGYSVSREKKESFPLTVTSAQKNPTAFYLCASRLSRLYGYTFGSGTRLTVV.

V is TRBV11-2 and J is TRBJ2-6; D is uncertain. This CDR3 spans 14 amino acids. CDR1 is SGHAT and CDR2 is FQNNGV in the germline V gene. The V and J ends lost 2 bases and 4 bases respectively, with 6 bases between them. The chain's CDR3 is CASSLNQGANVLTF. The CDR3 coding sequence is TGTGCCAGCAGCTTAAACCAAGGGGCCAACGTCCTGACTTTC.

In DNA, the CDR3 is TGTGCCAGCAGCTTCTATAACACCGGGGAGCTGTTTTTT. It translates to CASSFYNTGELFF. The V gene is TRBV5-4, the J gene TRBJ2-2; D gene ambiguous. The CDR3 extends over 13 amino acids. Deletions cut 2 bases from V and 2 bases from J, with 4 bases between. CDR1 is SGHNT and CDR2 is YYREEE in the germline V gene (reference sequence).

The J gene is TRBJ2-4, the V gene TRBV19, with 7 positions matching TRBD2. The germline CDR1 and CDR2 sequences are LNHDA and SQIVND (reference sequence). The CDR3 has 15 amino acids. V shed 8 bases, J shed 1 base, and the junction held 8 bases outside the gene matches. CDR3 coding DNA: TGTGCCAGTCGTCCTAGCGGAGGCGCCAAAAACATTCAGTACTTC. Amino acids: CASRPSGGAKNIQYF.

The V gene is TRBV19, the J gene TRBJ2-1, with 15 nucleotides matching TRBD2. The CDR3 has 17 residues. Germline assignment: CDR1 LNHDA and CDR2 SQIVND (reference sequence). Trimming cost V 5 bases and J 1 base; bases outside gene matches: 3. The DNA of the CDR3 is TGTGCCAGTAGTGTTGGGACTAGCGGGAGGTCCTACAATGAGCAGTTCTTC. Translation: CASSVGTSGRSYNEQFF. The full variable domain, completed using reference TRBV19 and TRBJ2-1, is DGGITQSPKYLFRKEGQNVTLSCEQNLNHDAMYWYRQDPGQGLRLIYYSQIVNDFQKGDIAEGYSVSREKKESFPLTVTSAQKNPTAFYLCASSVGTSGRSYNEQFFGPGTRLTVL.

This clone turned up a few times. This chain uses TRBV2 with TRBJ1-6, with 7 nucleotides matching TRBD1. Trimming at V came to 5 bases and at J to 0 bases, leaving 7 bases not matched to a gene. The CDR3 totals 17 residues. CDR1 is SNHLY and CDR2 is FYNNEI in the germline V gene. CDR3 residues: CASSPGTAGSYNSPLHF. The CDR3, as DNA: TGTGCCAGCAGTCCCGGGACAGCCGGCTCCTATAATTCACCCCTCCACTTT.

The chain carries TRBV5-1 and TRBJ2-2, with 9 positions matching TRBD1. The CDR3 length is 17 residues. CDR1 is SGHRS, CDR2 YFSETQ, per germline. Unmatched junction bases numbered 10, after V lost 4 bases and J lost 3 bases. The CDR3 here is CASSPGTGIIYTGELFF. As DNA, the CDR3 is TGCGCCAGCAGCCCAGGGACAGGGATAATCTACACCGGGGAGCTGTTTTTT. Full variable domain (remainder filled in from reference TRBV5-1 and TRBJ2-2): KAGVTQTPRYLIKTRGQQVTLSCSPISGHRSVSWYQQTPGQGLQFLFEYFSETQRNKGNFPGRFSGRQFSNSRSEMNVSTLELGDSALYLCASSPGTGIIYTGELFFGEGSRLTVL.

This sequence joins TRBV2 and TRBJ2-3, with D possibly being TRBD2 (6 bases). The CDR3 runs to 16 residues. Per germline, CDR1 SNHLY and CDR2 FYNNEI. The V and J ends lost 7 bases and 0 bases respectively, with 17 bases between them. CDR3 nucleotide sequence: TGTGCCAGCAAACGGAGGGACGATACTAGCACAGATACGCAGTATTTT. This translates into CASKRRDDTSTDTQYF.

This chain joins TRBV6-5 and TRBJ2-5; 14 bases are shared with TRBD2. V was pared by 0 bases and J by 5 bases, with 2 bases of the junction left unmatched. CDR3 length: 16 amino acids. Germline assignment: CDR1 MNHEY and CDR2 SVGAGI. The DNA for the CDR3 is TGTGCCAGCAGTTACTCCCGACTAGCGGGAGGGGAGACCCAGTACTTC. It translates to CASSYSRLAGGETQYF.

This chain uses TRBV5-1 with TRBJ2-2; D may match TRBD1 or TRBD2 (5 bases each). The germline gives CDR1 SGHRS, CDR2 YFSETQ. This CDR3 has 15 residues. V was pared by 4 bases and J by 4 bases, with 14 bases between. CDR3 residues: CASSQGAPSTGELFF. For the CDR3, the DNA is TGCGCCAGCAGCCAGGGAGCCCCTAGCACCGGGGAGCTGTTTTTT.

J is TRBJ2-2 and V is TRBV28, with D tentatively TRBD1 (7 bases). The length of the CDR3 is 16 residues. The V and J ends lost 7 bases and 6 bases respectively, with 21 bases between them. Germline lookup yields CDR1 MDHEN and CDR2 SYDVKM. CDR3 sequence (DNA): TGTGCCAGCAATTCCCCGCAGGGGGGCTGGGCCGGGGAGCTGTTTTTT. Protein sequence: CASNSPQGGWAGELFF.